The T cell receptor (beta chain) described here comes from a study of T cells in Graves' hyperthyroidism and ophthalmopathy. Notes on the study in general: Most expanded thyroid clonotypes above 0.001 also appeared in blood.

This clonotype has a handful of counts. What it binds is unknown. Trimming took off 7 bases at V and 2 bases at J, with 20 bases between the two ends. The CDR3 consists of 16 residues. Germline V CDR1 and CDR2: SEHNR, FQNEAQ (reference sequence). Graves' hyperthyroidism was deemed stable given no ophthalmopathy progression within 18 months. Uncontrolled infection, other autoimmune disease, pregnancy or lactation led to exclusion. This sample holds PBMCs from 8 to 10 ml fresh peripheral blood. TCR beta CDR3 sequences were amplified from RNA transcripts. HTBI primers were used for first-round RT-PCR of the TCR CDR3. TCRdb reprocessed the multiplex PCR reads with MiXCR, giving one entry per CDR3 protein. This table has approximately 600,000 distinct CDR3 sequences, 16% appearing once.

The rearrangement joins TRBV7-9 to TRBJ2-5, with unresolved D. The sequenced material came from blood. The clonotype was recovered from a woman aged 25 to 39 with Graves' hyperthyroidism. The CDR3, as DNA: TGTGCCAGCACCTCTATCCCCAAGGGATTGCAAGAGACCCAGTACTTC. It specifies CASTSIPKGLQETQYF.